This T cell receptor beta chain came from a study of T-cell memory formation after mild COVID-19. Points from the study as a whole: Clones contracting day 15 to 85 were balanced CD4/CD8; later expanders leaned CD4+. Shrinking CD4+ clones resided mostly in CM and EM, and CD8+ ones in EMRA.

TCRdb re-called the 5' RACE reads through MiXCR, storing one row per CDR3 protein. Altogether about 27,000 distinct CDR3 sequences are present, 15% to 20% being singletons, with the ten largest covering approximately 1.4%. This clonotype was counted ten times or more. Antigen: not known. The junction had 11 bases not matched to a gene; V was cut back by 6 bases and J by 4 bases. Per germline, CDR1 DFQATT and CDR2 SNEGSKA (reference sequence). The CDR3 has 15 residues. The sequence came from an adult who had mild COVID-19 (a few samples of this study predate the infection). Cell type and time point are not known. Sequences were obtained from PBMCs or a T cell subset sorted from them (not recorded which). The V and J genes are TRBV20-1 and TRBJ2-3, with TRBD2 identical over 9 bases. The CDR3 protein is CSAETAGGPADTQYF. CDR3 in DNA: TGCAGTGCCGAGACGGCGGGGGGGCCAGCAGATACGCAGTATTTT.